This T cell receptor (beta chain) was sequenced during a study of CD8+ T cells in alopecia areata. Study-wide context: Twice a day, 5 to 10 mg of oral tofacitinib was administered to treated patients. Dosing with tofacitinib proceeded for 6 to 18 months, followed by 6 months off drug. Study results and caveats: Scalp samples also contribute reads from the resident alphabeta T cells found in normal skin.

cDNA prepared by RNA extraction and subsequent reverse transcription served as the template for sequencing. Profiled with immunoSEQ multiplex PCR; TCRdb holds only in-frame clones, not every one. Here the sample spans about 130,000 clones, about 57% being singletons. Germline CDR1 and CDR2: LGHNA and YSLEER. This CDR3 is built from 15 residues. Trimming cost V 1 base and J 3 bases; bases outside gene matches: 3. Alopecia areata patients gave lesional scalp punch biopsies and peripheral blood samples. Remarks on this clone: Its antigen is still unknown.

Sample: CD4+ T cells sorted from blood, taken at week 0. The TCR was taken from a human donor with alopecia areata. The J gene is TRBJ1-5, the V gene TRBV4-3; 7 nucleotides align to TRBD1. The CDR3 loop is CASSQGQGHNQPQHF. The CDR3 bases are TGCGCCAGCAGCCAAGGACAGGGACACAATCAGCCCCAGCATTTT.